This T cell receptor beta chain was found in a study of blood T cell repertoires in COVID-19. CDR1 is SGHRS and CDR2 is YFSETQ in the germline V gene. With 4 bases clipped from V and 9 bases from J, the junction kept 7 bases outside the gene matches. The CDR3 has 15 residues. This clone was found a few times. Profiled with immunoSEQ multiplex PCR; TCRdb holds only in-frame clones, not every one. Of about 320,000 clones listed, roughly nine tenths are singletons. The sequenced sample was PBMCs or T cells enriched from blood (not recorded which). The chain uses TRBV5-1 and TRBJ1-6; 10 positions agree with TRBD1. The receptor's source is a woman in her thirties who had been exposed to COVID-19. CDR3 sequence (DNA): TGCGCCAGCAGCCAGACAGGGGGCGCGGGTTCACCCCTCCACTTT. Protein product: CASSQTGGAGSPLHF.